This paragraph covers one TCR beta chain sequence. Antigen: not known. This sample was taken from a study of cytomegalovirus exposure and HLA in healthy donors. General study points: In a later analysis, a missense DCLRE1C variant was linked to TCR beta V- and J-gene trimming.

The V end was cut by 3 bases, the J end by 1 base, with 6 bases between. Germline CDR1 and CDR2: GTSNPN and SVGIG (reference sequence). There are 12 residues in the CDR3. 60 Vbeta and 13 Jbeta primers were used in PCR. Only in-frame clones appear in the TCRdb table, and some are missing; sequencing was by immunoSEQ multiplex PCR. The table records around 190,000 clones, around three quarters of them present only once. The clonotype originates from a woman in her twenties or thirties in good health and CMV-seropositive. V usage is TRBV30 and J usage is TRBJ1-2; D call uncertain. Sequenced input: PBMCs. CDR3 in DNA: TGTGCCTGGAGCCCTCGTAACTATGGCTACACCTTC. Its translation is CAWSPRNYGYTF.